This is a list of T cell receptor beta chains from one sample in a study of blood T cell repertoires in COVID-19. Assay used: immunoSEQ multiplex PCR; TCRdb lists only in-frame clones, some missing. This table has around 75,000 clones, 79% appearing once. Sequencing was performed on peripheral blood. The receptor set was obtained from a woman of 80 years or more with active or convalescent COVID-19. Both conserved end residues are part of each CDR3. Fields, in order: D gene, J gene, clone size, V gene, CDR3 DNA, CDR3 protein. A D gene is named only where the DNA matches it firmly. Clone size is shown for a subset of rows, as once, few, many or a class of expanded clone.

NA | TRBJ2-3 | NA | TRBV28 | TGTGCCAGCGAGCAGACAGCCACAGATACGCAGTATTTT | CASEQTATDTQYF
NA | TRBJ2-4 | NA | TRBV28 | TGTGCCAGCAGTTTAAGGCAGGGCATGGGGTTCGACTTC | CASSLRQGMGFDF
TRBD2 | TRBJ2-7 | once | TRBV5-1 | TGCGCCAGCAGCTCCACGGGGGGGCCCTACGAGCAGTACTTC | CASSSTGGPYEQYF
NA | TRBJ2-7 | NA | TRBV2 | TGTGCCAGCAGTGTCAGGCTCGAGCAGTACTTC | CASSVRLEQYF
TRBD2 | TRBJ2-4 | NA | TRBV28 | TGTGCATCAGCGGGAGTAGCCAAAAACATTCAGTACTTC | CASAGVAKNIQYF
NA | TRBJ2-1 | NA | TRBV19 | TGTGCCACCATCCCTTTCCCCGGGGGTGAGCAGTTCTTC | CATIPFPGGEQFF
TRBD1 | TRBJ1-2 | NA | TRBV19 | TGTGCCAGTAGCCCGAACCCCCAGGGACAGATCTATGGCTACACCTTC | CASSPNPQGQIYGYTF
NA | TRBJ1-3 | NA | TRBV5-1 | TGCGCCAGCAGCTCAGACACGGCGGGGTTTGGAAACACCATATATTTT | CASSSDTAGFGNTIYF
NA | TRBJ1-2 | once | TRBV15 | TGTGCCACCAGCAGAGATCAGGGCTATGGCTACACCTTC | CATSRDQGYGYTF
TRBD2 | TRBJ2-1 | NA | TRBV28 | TGTGCCAGCAGCTCCTTAGCGGGAGGGGTGAGTGAGCAGTTCTTC | CASSSLAGGVSEQFF
NA | TRBJ2-5 | NA | TRBV5-6 | TGTGCCAGCAGGCCTACACAGGGAGTAATAGAGACCCAGTACTTC | CASRPTQGVIETQYF
NA | TRBJ2-2 | NA | TRBV9 | TGTGCCAGCAGCCCCGTTAACACCGGGGAGCTGTTTTTT | CASSPVNTGELFF
NA | TRBJ2-3 | NA | TRBV6-5 | TGTGCCAGCAGTTACCTCAGGATTGCAGATACGCAGTATTTT | CASSYLRIADTQYF
NA | TRBJ1-5 | NA | TRBV6-6 | TGTGCCAGCAGTTACTCGTCTGCGGGGTGGAATCAGCCCCAGCATTTT | CASSYSSAGWNQPQHF
TRBD1 | TRBJ2-7 | NA | TRBV5-1 | TGCGCCAGCAGCTGGGGAGTCAGGGGGAACGAGCAGTACTTC | CASSWGVRGNEQYF
TRBD2 | TRBJ2-7 | NA | TRBV19 | TGTGCCAGTAGTATAGCGCGGGAGGGACCCTACGAGCAGTACTTC | CASSIAREGPYEQYF